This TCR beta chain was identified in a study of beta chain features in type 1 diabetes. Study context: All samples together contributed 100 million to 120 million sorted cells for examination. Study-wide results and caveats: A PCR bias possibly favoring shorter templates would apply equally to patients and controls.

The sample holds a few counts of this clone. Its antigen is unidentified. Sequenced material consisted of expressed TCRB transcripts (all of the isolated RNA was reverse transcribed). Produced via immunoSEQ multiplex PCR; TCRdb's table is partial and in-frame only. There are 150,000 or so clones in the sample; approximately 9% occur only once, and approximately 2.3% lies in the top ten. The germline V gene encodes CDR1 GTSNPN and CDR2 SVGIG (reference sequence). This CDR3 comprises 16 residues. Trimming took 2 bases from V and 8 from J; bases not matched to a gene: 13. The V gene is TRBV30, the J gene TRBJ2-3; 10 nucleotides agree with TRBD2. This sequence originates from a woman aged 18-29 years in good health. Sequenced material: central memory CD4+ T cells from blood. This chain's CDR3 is CAWSPRGLALSGTQYF. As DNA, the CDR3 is TGTGCCTGGAGTCCACGGGGACTAGCGCTCTCGGGTACGCAGTATTTT.